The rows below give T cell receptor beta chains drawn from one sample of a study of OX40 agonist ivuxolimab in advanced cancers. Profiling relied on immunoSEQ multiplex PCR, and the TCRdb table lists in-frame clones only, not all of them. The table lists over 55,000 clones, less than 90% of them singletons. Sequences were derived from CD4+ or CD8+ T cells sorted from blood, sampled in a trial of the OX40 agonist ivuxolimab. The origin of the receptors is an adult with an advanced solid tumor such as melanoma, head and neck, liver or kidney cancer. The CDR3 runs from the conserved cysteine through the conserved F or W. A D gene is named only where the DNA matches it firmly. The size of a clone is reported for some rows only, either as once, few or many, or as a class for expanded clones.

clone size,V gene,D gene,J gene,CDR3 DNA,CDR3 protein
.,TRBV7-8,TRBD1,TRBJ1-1,TGTGCCAGCAGCCAGGGGGGCACTGAAGCTTTCTTT,CASSQGGTEAFF
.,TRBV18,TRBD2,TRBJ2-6,TGTGCCAGCTCACCATTGAGGGAGGGGCTCCGCCCTGGGGCCAACGTCCTGACTTTC,CASSPLREGLRPGANVLTF
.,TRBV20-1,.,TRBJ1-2,TGCAGTGCTAAAAGGAGCTATGGCTACACCTTC,CSAKRSYGYTF
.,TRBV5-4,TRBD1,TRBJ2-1,TGTGCCAGCAGCTCCGGGACAGGGGGTTACAATGAGCAGTTCTTC,CASSSGTGGYNEQFF
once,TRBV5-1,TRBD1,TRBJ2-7,TGCGCCAGCAGTCACTCGACAGGGGCGGGGGAGCAGTACTTC,CASSHSTGAGEQYF
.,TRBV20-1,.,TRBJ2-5,TGCAGCGGCCAGAGCGGAGAGACCCAGTACTTC,CSGQSGETQYF
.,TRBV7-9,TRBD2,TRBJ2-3,TGTGCCAGCAGCTTCTACGTATTAGCGGGTTCCACAGATACGCAGTATTTT,CASSFYVLAGSTDTQYF
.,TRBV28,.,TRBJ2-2,TGTGCCAGCAGTTTAGTCCACACCGGGGAGCTGTTTTTT,CASSLVHTGELFF
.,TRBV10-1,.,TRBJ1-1,TGCGCCAGCAGTGACCACACCACAGGGCTGGGCACTGAAGCTTTCTTT,CASSDHTTGLGTEAFF
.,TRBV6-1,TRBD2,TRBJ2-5,TGTGCCAGCAGTGAAGGGATAGCGGGAGAGCAAGAGACCCAGTACTTC,CASSEGIAGEQETQYF
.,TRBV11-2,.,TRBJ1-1,TGTGCCAGCAGCTTATTTCAGGGAAACACTGAAGCTTTCTTT,CASSLFQGNTEAFF
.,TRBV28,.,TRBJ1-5,TGTGCCAGCAGTTTGGATGAGCATAGCAATCAGCCCCAGCATTTT,CASSLDEHSNQPQHF
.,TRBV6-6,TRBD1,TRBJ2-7,TGTGCCAGCAGTTACCCGGGACAGGGGTTAGGCGAGCAGTACTTC,CASSYPGQGLGEQYF
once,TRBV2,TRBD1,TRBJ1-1,TGTGCCAGCAAGACCGACAGGGTAACTGAAGCTTTCTTT,CASKTDRVTEAFF
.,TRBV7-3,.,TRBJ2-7,TGTGCCAGCAGCTTAGTTGTAGGTCGGGAGCAGTACTTC,CASSLVVGREQYF
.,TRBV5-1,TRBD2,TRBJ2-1,TGCGCCAGCAGGAATGGACTAGCGGGGGGCAATGAGCAGTTCTTC,CASRNGLAGGNEQFF
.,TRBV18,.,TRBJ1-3,TGTGCCAGCTCATCGGGGGCGGTTAATGCTGGAAACACCATATATTTT,CASSSGAVNAGNTIYF
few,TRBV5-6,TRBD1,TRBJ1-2,TGTGCCAGCAGCCACAGGACAGGGGGCAGAATCTATGGCTACACCTTC,CASSHRTGGRIYGYTF
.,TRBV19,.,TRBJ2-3,TGTGCCAGTAGTATATCCCTAGGGACAGATACGCAGTATTTT,CASSISLGTDTQYF
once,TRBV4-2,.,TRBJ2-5,TGTGCCAGCAGCCAAGGGGGACGGGCTGGCGTACAAGAGACCCAGTACTTC,CASSQGGRAGVQETQYF
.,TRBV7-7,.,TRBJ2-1,TGTGCTAGCAGCTTAGCCCCCGACGCTGAGCAGTTCTTC,CASSLAPDAEQFF
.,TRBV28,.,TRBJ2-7,TGTGGTACCAGCGAAAGGCCAGGGTTCGACGAGCAGTACTTC,CGTSERPGFDEQYF
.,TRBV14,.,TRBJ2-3,TGTGCCAGCAGCCAAGACTATACGCAGTATTTT,CASSQDYTQYF
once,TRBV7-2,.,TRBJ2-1,TGTGCCAGCAGCTTAGCGACCTACGAGCAGTTCTTC,CASSLATYEQFF
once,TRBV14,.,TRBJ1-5,TGTGCCATCCAAGAGAGCAATCAGCCCCAGCATTTT,CAIQESNQPQHF
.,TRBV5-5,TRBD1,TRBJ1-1,TGTGCCAGCAGCTATTCTCCGACAGGGGCGAGCACTGAAGCTTTCTTT,CASSYSPTGASTEAFF